This T cell receptor (beta chain) was retrieved from a study of cytotoxic CD8 clonotypes in ibrutinib-treated CLL. Study-wide background: Partial responses totalled 24 and complete responses 2; after median roughly 64 months, about 15 remained remitted and roughly twelve progressed. Study results and limitations: Baseline clonality exceeded age-matched healthy donors and tracked circulating CD8+ T-cell counts. The study sampled sustained-remission and progressing patients at different times.

The CDR3 is 13 residues long. Trimming left V 0 bases short and J 10 bases short, with 13 bases between. Germline V CDR1 and CDR2: SGHTS, YDEGEE. The assay was immunoSEQ multiplex PCR, and TCRdb's table has in-frame clones only and misses some. This table holds more than 200,000 clones, 70% found once. This clone was seen only a few times. Its antigen is currently unknown. This clonotype was sampled from a human donor with chronic lymphocytic leukemia. The chain has TRBV5-8 and TRBJ1-1, with D maybe TRBD1 (5 bases). The sample consisted of PBMCs, taken after 24 months of ibrutinib treatment. CDR3 amino acids: CASSLGQRVGAFF. CDR3 nucleotides: TGTGCCAGCAGCTTGGGACAGCGGGTGGGAGCTTTCTTT.